Listed below are T cell receptor beta chains from one sample, sequenced in a study of blood T cell repertoires in COVID-19. This table comes from immunoSEQ multiplex PCR, and its TCRdb copy is limited to in-frame clones, with some not included. Among approximately 69,000 clones, 80% to 90% were seen once, and the ten largest hold 20% to 25%. Sequencing was done on a sample of peripheral blood. These receptors were collected from a woman aged 65 to 85 with acute or convalescent COVID-19. The conserved cysteine and the conserved F or W are not part of the CDR3 here.

CDR3 protein: ASSTRHRETQY
V gene: TRBV19
J gene: TRBJ2-5

CDR3 protein: ASSFWGPGGNTIY
V gene: TRBV7-9
J gene: TRBJ1-3

CDR3 protein: ASSFQRTYEQY
V gene: TRBV5-6
J gene: TRBJ2-7

CDR3 protein: ASSLTSGGTYEQY
V gene: TRBV5-6
J gene: TRBJ2-7

CDR3 protein: ASSSRLAGGPPNEQY
V gene: TRBV27
J gene: TRBJ2-7

CDR3 protein: ASRQQGGVGEQY
V gene: TRBV7-8
J gene: TRBJ2-7

CDR3 protein: ASSSTDRGNTGELF
V gene: TRBV4-1
J gene: TRBJ2-2

CDR3 protein: ASSPRRGVAGYT
V gene: TRBV7-2
J gene: TRBJ1-2

CDR3 protein: SVRQGATDTQY
V gene: TRBV29-1
J gene: TRBJ2-3

CDR3 protein: ASSSGLAGAPYEQY
V gene: TRBV19
J gene: TRBJ2-7

CDR3 protein: ASSAQGTGYEQY
V gene: TRBV2
J gene: TRBJ2-7

CDR3 protein: ASSRTVNNSPLH
V gene: TRBV19
J gene: TRBJ1-6

CDR3 protein: ASSQTGYSYEQY
V gene: TRBV7-9
J gene: TRBJ2-7

CDR3 protein: ASSLGGRRGYT
V gene: TRBV28
J gene: TRBJ1-2

CDR3 protein: ASSFGLAGDSYNEQF
V gene: TRBV4-1
J gene: TRBJ2-1

CDR3 protein: ASSSPLGTGLYEQY
V gene: TRBV5-1
J gene: TRBJ2-7

CDR3 protein: ASNPRGGVGNTIY
V gene: TRBV11-3
J gene: TRBJ1-3

CDR3 protein: ASSLGGWSSGANVLT
V gene: TRBV28
J gene: TRBJ2-6

CDR3 protein: ASSLRSAGRGETQY
V gene: TRBV28
J gene: TRBJ2-5

CDR3 protein: ASSQGGQRYEQY
V gene: TRBV28
J gene: TRBJ2-7

CDR3 protein: ASSLDLAGHSSTDTQY
V gene: TRBV11-2
J gene: TRBJ2-3

CDR3 protein: ASSFSLAGYNEQF
V gene: TRBV5-4
J gene: TRBJ2-1

CDR3 protein: ASNPDSEGEGTEAF
V gene: TRBV2
J gene: TRBJ1-1

CDR3 protein: ASSGGPGNNQPQH
V gene: TRBV10-1
J gene: TRBJ1-5

CDR3 protein: ASSRTPGLADEQF
V gene: TRBV28
J gene: TRBJ2-1

CDR3 protein: ASSEAGPPNTIY
V gene: TRBV6-1
J gene: TRBJ1-3

CDR3 protein: ASSSPTSGDYEQY
V gene: TRBV5-5
J gene: TRBJ2-7

CDR3 protein: ASRRQTNQPQH
V gene: TRBV6-5
J gene: TRBJ1-5

CDR3 protein: ASSLVGAANEKLF
V gene: TRBV7-6
J gene: TRBJ1-4

CDR3 protein: ASSAWGAGNTGELF
V gene: TRBV13
J gene: TRBJ2-2

CDR3 protein: ASSPSLARTYEQY
V gene: TRBV18
J gene: TRBJ2-7

CDR3 protein: ASSLQTGRTEAF
V gene: TRBV7-9
J gene: TRBJ1-1

CDR3 protein: ASSLGLAKETQY
V gene: TRBV7-9
J gene: TRBJ2-5

CDR3 protein: ASARDFILEQY
V gene: TRBV11-3
J gene: TRBJ2-7

CDR3 protein: ASSFQGPYEQY
V gene: TRBV28
J gene: TRBJ2-7

CDR3 protein: ATGIASERTDTQY
V gene: TRBV24-1
J gene: TRBJ2-3

CDR3 protein: AWSELAGKTDTQY
V gene: TRBV30
J gene: TRBJ2-3

CDR3 protein: ASSQRQTEQF
V gene: TRBV3-1/TRBV3-2
J gene: TRBJ2-1

CDR3 protein: ATKQGGHGELF
V gene: TRBV28
J gene: TRBJ2-2

CDR3 protein: ASSEWDNPGNTIY
V gene: TRBV25-1
J gene: TRBJ1-3

CDR3 protein: SVEDLGLEQF
V gene: TRBV29-1
J gene: TRBJ2-1

CDR3 protein: ASSPHYGTYEQY
V gene: TRBV18
J gene: TRBJ2-7

CDR3 protein: ASSLVVVDEQY
V gene: TRBV5-6
J gene: TRBJ2-7

CDR3 protein: ASSYRTDHQPQH
V gene: TRBV6-5
J gene: TRBJ1-5

CDR3 protein: ASSTRDRGASSYNSPLH
V gene: TRBV21-1
J gene: TRBJ1-6

CDR3 protein: ASSLVYRKYNEQF
V gene: TRBV7-8
J gene: TRBJ2-1

CDR3 protein: ASSLGGGVSYNEQF
V gene: TRBV5-1
J gene: TRBJ2-1

CDR3 protein: SNSNQETQY
V gene: TRBV20-1
J gene: TRBJ2-5

CDR3 protein: ASSESYRNYGYT
V gene: TRBV10-2
J gene: TRBJ1-2

CDR3 protein: ASGARGGDTQY
V gene: TRBV12-5
J gene: TRBJ2-3

CDR3 protein: SVHGQMLTDTQY
V gene: TRBV29-1
J gene: TRBJ2-3

CDR3 protein: ASSTGMATIY
V gene: TRBV7-9
J gene: TRBJ1-3

CDR3 protein: ASSIPTNNQPQH
V gene: TRBV19
J gene: TRBJ1-5

CDR3 protein: ASSLEFWSSGIGYEQY
V gene: TRBV7-9
J gene: TRBJ2-7

CDR3 protein: ASSSGGAGGPYTQY
V gene: TRBV6-4
J gene: TRBJ2-3

CDR3 protein: ASRTDTMNTEAF
V gene: TRBV5-8
J gene: TRBJ1-1

CDR3 protein: ASSNVRGTENTEAF
V gene: TRBV19
J gene: TRBJ1-1

CDR3 protein: ASNPAADLSGYT
V gene: TRBV9
J gene: TRBJ1-2

CDR3 protein: ASSSRRGDEQF
V gene: TRBV28
J gene: TRBJ2-1

CDR3 protein: ASSLGGFSYNEQF
V gene: TRBV7-9
J gene: TRBJ2-1